The 7 T cell receptor beta chains in this list originate from one sample, sequenced in a study of T cell repertoires in cytomegalovirus infection. One entry per CDR3 protein results from TCRdb running MiXCR on the reads. This table holds roughly 340,000 distinct CDR3 sequences, about 28% found once. Which antigens these TCRs recognize remains unknown. Here the sequenced sample was cultured PBMCs, taken from culture after CMV antigen stimulation. The receptors here all came from a human donor in good health (CMV status not recorded). Some clones in this sample may be carry-over from other donors' samples.

This clonotype came up a few times. V usage is TRBV24-1 and J usage is TRBJ2-7; 11 bases line up with TRBD2. The trim removed 6 bases at V and 1 base at J, leaving 4 bases unmatched. The CDR3 is made up of 15 amino acids. Germline V gene lookup returns CDR1 KGHDR and CDR2 SFDVKD. Written as DNA, the CDR3 is TGTGCCACCAGTCAAGGGACTAGCGGATCCTACGAGCAGTACTTC. Translation: CATSQGTSGSYEQYF.

This clonotype was seen ten or more times. V and J are TRBV7-3 and TRBJ2-3, with TRBD2 matching over 9 bases. V trimming: 5 bases; J trimming: 2 bases; junction bases outside the gene matches: 5. The CDR3 has 15 residues. The V gene's germline CDR1 is SGHTA and CDR2 FQGTGA. CDR3 sequence (DNA): TGTGCCAGCAGCGCCTTAGCGGGGGCCACAGATACGCAGTATTTT. As protein: CASSALAGATDTQYF. Full variable domain (missing parts from reference TRBV7-3 and TRBJ2-3): GAGVSQTPSNKVTEKGKYVELRCDPISGHTALYWYRQSLGQGPEFLIYFQGTGAADDSGLPNDRFFAVRPEGSVSTLKIQRTERGDSAVYLCASSALAGATDTQYFGPGTRLTVL.

CDR3 DNA: TGCGCCAGCAGCCACGCCCCTCCGGGACAGGGGTACGAGCAGTACTTC. Amino acid sequence: CASSHAPPGQGYEQYF. The V call is TRBV4-1, the J call TRBJ2-7, with 10 positions matching TRBD1. The trim removed 3 bases at V and 4 bases at J, leaving 9 bases unmatched. The CDR3 runs to 16 residues. The germline V gene encodes CDR1 MGHRA and CDR2 YSYEKL.

This chain uses TRBV15 with TRBJ2-7, with a possible D match to TRBD1 (7 bases). V dropped 0 bases and J dropped 2 bases, with 11 bases sitting between them. CDR3 length equals 15 residues. Germline V gene data show CDR1 as LNHNV and CDR2 as YYDKDF (reference sequence). The CDR3 sequence: CATSRDQGGTYEQYF. The CDR3 nucleotides are TGTGCCACCAGCAGAGATCAGGGGGGTACCTACGAGCAGTACTTC.

This chain's CDR3 is CASSPGIQETQYF. Written as DNA, the CDR3 is TGTGCCAGCAGCCCGGGGATCCAAGAGACCCAGTACTTC. This chain links TRBV11-3 with TRBJ2-5; possible D gene TRBD2, 5 bases. CDR3 size: 13 residues. From germline, CDR1 is SGHNT and CDR2 YENEEA. The ends were cut back, 5 bases at V and 1 base at J, with 8 bases in the middle.

J is TRBJ2-7 and V is TRBV28; D not resolved. The CDR3 has 14 amino acids. The ends were cut back, 3 bases at V and 0 bases at J, with 9 bases in the middle. From germline, CDR1 is MDHEN and CDR2 SYDVKM. CDR3 region: CASSFVVNSYEQYF. The CDR3 DNA sequence: TGTGCCAGCAGTTTTGTGGTGAACTCCTACGAGCAGTACTTC.

This clonotype came up a few times. The chain employs TRBV7-2 and TRBJ2-1; 11 bases fit TRBD2. The CDR3 runs 17 residues. Germline V gene sequence: CDR1 SGHTA, CDR2 FQGNSA. V lost 0 bases to trimming and J lost 7 bases; unmatched junction nucleotides: 8. CDR3 in amino acids: CASSLALVAGGLNEQFF. DNA of the CDR3: TGTGCCAGCAGCTTAGCATTAGTAGCGGGAGGGCTTAATGAGCAGTTCTTC.